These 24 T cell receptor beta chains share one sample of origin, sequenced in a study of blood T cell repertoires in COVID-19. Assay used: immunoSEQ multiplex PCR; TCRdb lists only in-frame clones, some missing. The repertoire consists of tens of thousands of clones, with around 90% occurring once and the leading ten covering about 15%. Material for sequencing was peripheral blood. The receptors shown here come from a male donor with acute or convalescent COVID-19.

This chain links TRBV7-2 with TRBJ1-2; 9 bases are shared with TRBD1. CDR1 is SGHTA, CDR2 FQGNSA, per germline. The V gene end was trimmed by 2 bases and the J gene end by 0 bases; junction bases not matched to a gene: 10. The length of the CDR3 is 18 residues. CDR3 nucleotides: TGTGCCAGCAGCTTAAATAGGGACAGGGTAATAGCTAACTATGGCTACACCTTC. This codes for CASSLNRDRVIANYGYTF.

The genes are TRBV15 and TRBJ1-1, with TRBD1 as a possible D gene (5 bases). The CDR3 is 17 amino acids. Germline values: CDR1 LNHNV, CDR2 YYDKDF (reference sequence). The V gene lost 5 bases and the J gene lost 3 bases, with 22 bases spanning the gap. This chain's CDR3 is CATSLFREWRGDTEAFF. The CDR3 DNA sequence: TGTGCCACCAGCTTGTTCCGTGAATGGCGGGGGGACACTGAAGCTTTCTTT.

The CDR3 DNA sequence: TGTGCCAGCAGCTACCGGGACACCAACCCTCATGAGCAGTTCTTC. It is translated as CASSYRDTNPHEQFF. The chain has TRBV7-2 and TRBJ2-1; weak D call: TRBD1 (6 bases). Trimming took 4 bases from V and 8 from J, leaving 18 bases between them. The V gene's germline CDR1 is SGHTA and CDR2 FQGNSA. CDR3 length: 15 amino acids.

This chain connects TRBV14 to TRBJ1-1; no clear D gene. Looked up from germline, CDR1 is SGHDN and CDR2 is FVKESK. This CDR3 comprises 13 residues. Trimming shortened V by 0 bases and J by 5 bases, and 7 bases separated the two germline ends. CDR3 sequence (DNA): TGTGCCAGCAGCCAAGACAGGCTTACTGAAGCTTTCTTT. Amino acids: CASSQDRLTEAFF.

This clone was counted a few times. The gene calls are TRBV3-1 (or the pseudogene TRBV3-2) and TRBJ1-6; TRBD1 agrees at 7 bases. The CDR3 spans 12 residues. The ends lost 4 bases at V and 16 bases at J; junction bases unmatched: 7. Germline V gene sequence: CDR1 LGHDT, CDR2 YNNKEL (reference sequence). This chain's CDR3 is CASSRTGTALHF. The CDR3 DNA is TGTGCCAGCAGCCGGACGGGGACAGCTCTCCACTTT.

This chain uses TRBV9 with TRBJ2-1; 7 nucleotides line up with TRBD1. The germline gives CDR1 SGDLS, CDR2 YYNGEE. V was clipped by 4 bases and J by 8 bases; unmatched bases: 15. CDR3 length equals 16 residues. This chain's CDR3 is CASSPIPPTGTDEQFF. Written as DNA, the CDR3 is TGTGCCAGCAGCCCGATACCACCGACAGGGACCGATGAGCAGTTCTTC. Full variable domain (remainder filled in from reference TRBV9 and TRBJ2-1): DSGVTQTPKHLITATGQRVTLRCSPRSGDLSVYWYQQSLDQGLQFLIQYYNGEERAKGNILERFSAQQFPDLHSELNLSSLELGDSALYFCASSPIPPTGTDEQFFGPGTRLTVL.

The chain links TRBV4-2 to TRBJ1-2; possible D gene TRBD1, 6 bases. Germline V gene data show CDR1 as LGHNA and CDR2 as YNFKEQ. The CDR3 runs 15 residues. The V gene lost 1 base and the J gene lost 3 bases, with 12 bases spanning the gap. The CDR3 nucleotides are TGTGCCAGCAGCCAAGTGGGGGCTATCGACTATGGCTACACCTTC. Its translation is CASSQVGAIDYGYTF.

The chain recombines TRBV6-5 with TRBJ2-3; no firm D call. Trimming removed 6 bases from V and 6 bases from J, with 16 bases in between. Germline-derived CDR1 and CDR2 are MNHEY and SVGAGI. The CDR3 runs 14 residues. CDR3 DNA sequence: TGTGCCAGCAGCCTTACGACTGTCGGGGATACGCAGTATTTT. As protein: CASSLTTVGDTQYF.

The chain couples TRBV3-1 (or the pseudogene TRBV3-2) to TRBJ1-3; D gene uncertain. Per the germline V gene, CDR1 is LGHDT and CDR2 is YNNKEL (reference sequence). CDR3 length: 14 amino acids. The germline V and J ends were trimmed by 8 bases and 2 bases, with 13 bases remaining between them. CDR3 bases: TGTGCCAGCGGCGGCGGGGTAACTGGAAACACCATATATTTT. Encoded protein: CASGGGVTGNTIYF.

The CDR3 DNA sequence: TGCGCCAGCAGACATATAGCGGGGGGGCCCGTTTGGCAAGAGACCCAGTACTTC. Translated: CASRHIAGGPVWQETQYF. The chain has TRBV5-1 and TRBJ2-5, with TRBD2 matching over 11 bases. Germline loops: CDR1 SGHRS, CDR2 YFSETQ. V shed 5 bases and J 2 bases; nucleotides not matched to a gene: 14. The CDR3 spans 18 residues.

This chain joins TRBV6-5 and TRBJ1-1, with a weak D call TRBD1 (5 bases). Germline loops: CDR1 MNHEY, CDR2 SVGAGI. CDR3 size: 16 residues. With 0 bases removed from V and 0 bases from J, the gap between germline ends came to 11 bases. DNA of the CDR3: TGTGCCAGCAGTTACTCGGGGGGAGGCTTGAACACTGAAGCTTTCTTT. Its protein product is CASSYSGGGLNTEAFF.

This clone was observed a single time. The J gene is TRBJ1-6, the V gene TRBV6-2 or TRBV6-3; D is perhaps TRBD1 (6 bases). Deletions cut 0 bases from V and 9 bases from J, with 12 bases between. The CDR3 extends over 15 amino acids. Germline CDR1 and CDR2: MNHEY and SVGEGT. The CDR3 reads CASSYSRDTFSPLHF. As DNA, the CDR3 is TGTGCCAGCAGTTACTCTCGGGACACTTTTTCACCCCTCCACTTT.

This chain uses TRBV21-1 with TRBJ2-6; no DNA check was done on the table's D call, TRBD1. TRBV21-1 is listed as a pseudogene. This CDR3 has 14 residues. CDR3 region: CARVDRAGANVLTF. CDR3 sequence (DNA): TGTGCCCGCGTGGACAGGGCTGGGGCCAACGTCCTGACTTTC.

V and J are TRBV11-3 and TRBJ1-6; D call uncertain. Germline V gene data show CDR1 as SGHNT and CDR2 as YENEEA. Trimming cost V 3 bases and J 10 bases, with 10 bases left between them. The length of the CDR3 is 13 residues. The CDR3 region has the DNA TGTGCCAGCAGCTTCGGGTTTGGATCACCCCTCCACTTT. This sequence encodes CASSFGFGSPLHF.

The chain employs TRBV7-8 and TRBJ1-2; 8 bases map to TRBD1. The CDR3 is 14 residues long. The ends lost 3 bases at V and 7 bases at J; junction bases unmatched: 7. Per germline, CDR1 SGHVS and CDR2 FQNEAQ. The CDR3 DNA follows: TGTGCCAGCAGCTTGGCCGGGACAGGTGGTGGCTACACCTTC. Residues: CASSLAGTGGGYTF.

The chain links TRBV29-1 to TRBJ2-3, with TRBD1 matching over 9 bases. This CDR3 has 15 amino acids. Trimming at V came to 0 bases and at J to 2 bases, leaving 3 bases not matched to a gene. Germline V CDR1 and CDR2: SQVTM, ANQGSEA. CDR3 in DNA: TGCAGCGTTGAAGATGGACAGGGGCTCACAGATACGCAGTATTTT. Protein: CSVEDGQGLTDTQYF.

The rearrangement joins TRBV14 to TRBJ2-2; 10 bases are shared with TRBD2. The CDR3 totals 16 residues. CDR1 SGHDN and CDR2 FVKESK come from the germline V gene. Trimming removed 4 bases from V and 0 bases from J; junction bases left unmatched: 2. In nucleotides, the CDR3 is TGTGCCAGCAGCCTGCTAGCGGGGGCGAACACCGGGGAGCTGTTTTTT. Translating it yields CASSLLAGANTGELFF.

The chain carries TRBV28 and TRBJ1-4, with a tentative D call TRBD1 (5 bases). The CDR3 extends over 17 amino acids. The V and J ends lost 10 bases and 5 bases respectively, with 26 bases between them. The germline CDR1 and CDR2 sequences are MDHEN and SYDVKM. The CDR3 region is CATSGVRDSSGNEKLFF. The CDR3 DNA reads TGTGCCACCAGCGGGGTGAGGGACTCCTCGGGAAATGAAAAACTGTTTTTT.

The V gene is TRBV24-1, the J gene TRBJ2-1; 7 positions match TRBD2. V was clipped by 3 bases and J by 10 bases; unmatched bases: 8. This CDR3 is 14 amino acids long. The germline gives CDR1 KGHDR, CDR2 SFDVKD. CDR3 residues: CATSDARLAEEQFF. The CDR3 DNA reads TGTGCCACCAGTGATGCCCGACTAGCTGAAGAGCAGTTCTTC.

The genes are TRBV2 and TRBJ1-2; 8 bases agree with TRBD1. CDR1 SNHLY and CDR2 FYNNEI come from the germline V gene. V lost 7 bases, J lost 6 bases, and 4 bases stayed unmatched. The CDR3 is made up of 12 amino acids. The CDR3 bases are TGTGCCAGCAAGGCAGGGGGCAATGGCTACACCTTC. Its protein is CASKAGGNGYTF.

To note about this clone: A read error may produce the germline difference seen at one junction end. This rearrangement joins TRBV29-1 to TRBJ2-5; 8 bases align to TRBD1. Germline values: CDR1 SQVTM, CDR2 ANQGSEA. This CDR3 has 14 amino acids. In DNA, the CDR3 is TGCAGCGGTGAAGACAGGGGACGCCAAGAGACCCAGTACTTC. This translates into CSGEDRGRQETQYF. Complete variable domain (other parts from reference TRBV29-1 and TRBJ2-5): SAVISQKPSRDICQRGTSLTIQCQVDSQVTMMFWYRQQPGQSLTLIATANQGSEATYESGFVIDKFPISRPNLTFSTLTVSNMSPEDSSIYLCSGEDRGRQETQYFGPGTRLLVL.

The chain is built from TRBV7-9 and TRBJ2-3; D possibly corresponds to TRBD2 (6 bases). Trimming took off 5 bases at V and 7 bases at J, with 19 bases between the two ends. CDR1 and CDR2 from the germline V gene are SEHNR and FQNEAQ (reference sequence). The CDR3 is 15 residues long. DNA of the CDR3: TGTGCCAGCAGCCGGAGTGCGGGGCCGCTAAATACGCAGTATTTT. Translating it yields CASSRSAGPLNTQYF.

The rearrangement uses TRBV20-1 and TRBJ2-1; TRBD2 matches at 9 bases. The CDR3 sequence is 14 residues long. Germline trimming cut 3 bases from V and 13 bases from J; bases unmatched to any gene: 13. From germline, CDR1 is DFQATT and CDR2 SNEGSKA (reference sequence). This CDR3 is CSASDWDSGGQQFF. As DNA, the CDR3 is TGCAGTGCTAGTGATTGGGATAGCGGGGGCCAACAGTTCTTC.

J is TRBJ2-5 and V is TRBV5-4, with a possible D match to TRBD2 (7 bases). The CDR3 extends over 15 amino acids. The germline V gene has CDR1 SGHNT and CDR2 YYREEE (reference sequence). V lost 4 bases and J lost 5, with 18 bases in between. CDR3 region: CASSPEGGLLETQYF. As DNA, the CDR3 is TGTGCCAGCAGCCCTGAGGGGGGGCTCCTTGAGACCCAGTACTTC.